The entry below describes one TCR beta chain. This sample is drawn from a study of CD8 T cells in Susac syndrome. With random hexamers, reverse transcription was performed on about 0.5 to 1 ug of RNA. Amplification of TCR beta CDR3 was carried out by immunoSEQ multiplex PCR, which covered 54 Vbeta and 13 Jbeta segments. TCRdb re-called the immunoSEQ multiplex PCR reads with MiXCR, one entry per CDR3 protein. The sample records about 150,000 distinct CDR3 sequences, approximately 94% being singletons. Germline CDR1 reads MNHNS; CDR2 reads SASEGT. V lost 6 bases and J lost 0, with 14 bases in between. The CDR3 covers 15 residues.

Material: CD4+ T cells from PBMCs. The rearrangement joins TRBV6-1 to TRBJ1-1; possible D gene TRBD1, 6 bases. This sequence was found in a human donor in good health. For the CDR3, the DNA is TGTGCCAGCAGGCGGGACATACGTATGAACACTGAAGCTTTCTTT. Translation: CASRRDIRMNTEAFF.